One sample yielded the 22 T cell receptor beta chains listed below, sequenced in a study of prognosis after radiotherapy for stage I lung cancer. Two rounds of multiplex PCR amplified TCR beta CDR3 from genomic DNA. The use of primers specific to each TRBV and TRBJ gene characterized first-round PCR. TCRdb recomputed calls from the multiplex PCR reads with MiXCR, one row per CDR3 protein. The sample has around 29,000 distinct CDR3 sequences, around 45% seen once. The input for sequencing was PBMCs, taken before or after stereotactic body radiation therapy (not recorded which). All receptors come from a donor aged 50 or older with non-small cell lung cancer.

This clonotype was counted many times. The chain joins TRBV19 to TRBJ1-1; the D is unclear. The CDR3 loop spans 13 amino acids. Germline V lookup: CDR1 LNHDA, CDR2 SQIVND (reference sequence). Trimming shortened V by 4 bases and J by 1 base, and 7 bases separated the two germline ends. This chain's CDR3 is CASSKAGNTEAFF. CDR3 sequence (DNA): TGTGCCAGTAGTAAGGCAGGGAACACTGAAGCTTTCTTT.

The rearrangement joins TRBV6-2 or TRBV6-3 to TRBJ1-2; D might be TRBD1 (6 bases). V was pared by 2 bases and J by 4 bases, with 11 bases between. From germline, CDR1 is MNHEY and CDR2 SVGEGT. CDR3 length: 14 residues. The CDR3 coding sequence is TGTGCCAGCAGTTACGGGGGGCGAGGCTATGGCTACACCTTC. Translated: CASSYGGRGYGYTF.

With regard to this clonotype: Just one base apart from a much larger clone, this may be a read error. Without the conserved terminal phenylalanine or tryptophan, this CDR3 likely stems from a read error. The V gene is TRBV29-1, the J gene TRBJ1-2; 8 nucleotides line up with TRBD1. Looked up from germline, CDR1 is SQVTM and CDR2 is ANQGSEA. Losses at the gene ends were 4 bases for V and 4 bases for J; bases not matched to a gene: 8. The CDR3 runs 14 residues. CDR3 sequence: CSVVGGQGGYGYTL. The CDR3 DNA follows: TGCAGCGTTGTGGGCGGACAGGGCGGCTATGGCTACACCTTG.

In its sample, this clonotype was seen many times. The chain couples TRBV18 to TRBJ2-2; D is ambiguous. This CDR3 comprises 14 residues. Germline V gives CDR1 KGHSH, CDR2 LQKENI. V shed 3 bases and J shed 4 bases, with 9 bases lying between them. CDR3 bases: TGTGCCAGCTCACCCCTGAAGTCCACCGGGGAGCTGTTTTTT. As protein: CASSPLKSTGELFF.

This clonotype appeared a single time. The chain has TRBV12-3 or TRBV12-4 and TRBJ1-2; no definite D call. Trimming took 8 bases from V and 8 from J, leaving 6 bases between them. The CDR3 is 9 residues long. CDR3 loop: CASLGGYTF. The CDR3 nucleotides are TGTGCCAGCCTAGGGGGCTACACCTTC.

This clonotype was seen at least ten times. This sequence joins TRBV18 and TRBJ1-4; D call uncertain. In germline, CDR1 is KGHSH, CDR2 LQKENI. CDR3 length equals 15 residues. V was trimmed by 2 bases and J by 3 bases, leaving 10 bases between them. The CDR3 DNA follows: TGTGCCAGCTCACCAGGGAAGGCATCTAATGAAAAACTGTTTTTT. This encodes CASSPGKASNEKLFF.

This clonotype has a count of ten or more. The chain carries TRBV6-1 and TRBJ2-1, with a weak D call TRBD2 (7 bases). Germline values: CDR1 MNHNS, CDR2 SASEGT. With 1 base removed from V and 8 bases from J, the gap between germline ends came to 18 bases. The CDR3 has 16 amino acids. This CDR3 reads CASSEVVRGARDEQFF. CDR3 coding DNA: TGTGCCAGCAGTGAAGTGGTACGGGGGGCAAGGGATGAGCAGTTCTTC.

This clonotype was detected many times. This chain links TRBV28 with TRBJ2-5; 12 bases are shared with TRBD1. V lost 6 bases to trimming and J lost 3 bases; unmatched junction nucleotides: 8. The V gene's germline CDR1 is MDHEN and CDR2 SYDVKM. The CDR3 has 16 amino acids. The CDR3 here is CASRGGGTGGKETQYF. The CDR3 nucleotides are TGTGCCAGCAGGGGGGGGGGGACAGGGGGCAAAGAGACCCAGTACTTC.

On this clonotype itself: A much larger clone is a single base away; this may be a read error. This chain's CDR3 is CASSRDQIRGRGGEQYF. CDR3 sequence (DNA): TGTGCCAGCAGCCGAGACCAAATTCGCGGGAGGGGAGGCGAGCAGTACTTC. This sequence joins TRBV3-1 and TRBJ2-7, with 9 bases matching TRBD2. This CDR3 is built from 17 residues. The junction had 16 bases not matched to a gene; V was cut back by 4 bases and J by 6 bases. CDR1 and CDR2 (germline): LGHDT, YNNKEL (reference sequence).

This clonotype has ten or more counts. The chain uses TRBV12-3 or TRBV12-4 and TRBJ1-1; a possible D gene is TRBD1 (6 bases). V was cut by 3 bases and J by 8 bases, with 22 bases left in between. The CDR3 extends over 16 amino acids. CDR3 in amino acids: CASSLGGGAGRMEAFF. CDR3 coding DNA: TGTGCCAGCAGTTTGGGCGGGGGGGCGGGGAGAATGGAAGCTTTCTTT.

V usage is TRBV9 and J usage is TRBJ2-1; D tentatively fits TRBD1 or TRBD2 (5 bases each). The germline CDR1 and CDR2 sequences are SGDLS and YYNGEE. With 1 base removed from V and 2 bases from J, the gap between germline ends came to 16 bases. There are 17 residues in the CDR3. In nucleotides, the CDR3 is TGTGCCAGCAGCGTAACGGGGTGGACATCAGCCTACAATGAGCAGTTCTTC. It translates to CASSVTGWTSAYNEQFF. Drawing the rest from reference TRBV9 and TRBJ2-1, the complete variable domain is DSGVTQTPKHLITATGQRVTLRCSPRSGDLSVYWYQQSLDQGLQFLIQYYNGEERAKGNILERFSAQQFPDLHSELNLSSLELGDSALYFCASSVTGWTSAYNEQFFGPGTRLTVL.

This clonotype was counted ten times or more. The chain joins TRBV5-1 to TRBJ2-7; D not resolved. V lost 0 bases to trimming and J lost 3 bases, with 10 bases between them. CDR1 is SGHRS, CDR2 YFSETQ, per germline. CDR3 length: 14 residues. The CDR3 sequence is CASSLDYGNYEQYF. The CDR3, as DNA: TGCGCCAGCAGCTTGGACTACGGAAACTACGAGCAGTACTTC. The full variable domain, completed using reference TRBV5-1 and TRBJ2-7, is KAGVTQTPRYLIKTRGQQVTLSCSPISGHRSVSWYQQTPGQGLQFLFEYFSETQRNKGNFPGRFSGRQFSNSRSEMNVSTLELGDSALYLCASSLDYGNYEQYFGPGTRLTVT.

The sample holds a few counts of this clonotype. The chain couples TRBV5-1 to TRBJ1-1; TRBD1 matches at 7 bases. After removal of 4 bases from V and 1 base from J, the junction contained 16 bases not matched to a gene. The germline gives CDR1 SGHRS, CDR2 YFSETQ. The CDR3 length is 18 residues. The DNA for the CDR3 is TGCGCCAGCAGCACCCGAGGTGGGGCAGGGGGACCGAACACTGAAGCTTTCTTT. It specifies CASSTRGGAGGPNTEAFF.

This chain connects TRBV20-1 to TRBJ2-3; TRBD2 is a possible D gene (6 bases). This CDR3 spans 17 amino acids. Germline V gives CDR1 DFQATT, CDR2 SNEGSKA (reference sequence). The V gene lost 6 bases and the J gene lost 0 bases, with 22 bases spanning the gap. As DNA, the CDR3 is TGCAGTGCCGAGACCTGGGAAAGCGGGCTTAGCACAGATACGCAGTATTTT. Its translation: CSAETWESGLSTDTQYF.

The chain recombines TRBV28 with TRBJ2-7; perhaps TRBD1 as D (6 bases). Germline lookup yields CDR1 MDHEN and CDR2 SYDVKM. Trimming took 5 bases from V and 3 from J, leaving 26 bases between them. The CDR3 covers 18 residues. CDR3 bases: TGTGCCAGCAGTACACCTTGGACAGCCAACCTTCAGAGCTACGAGCAGTACTTC. It codes for CASSTPWTANLQSYEQYF.

By share of the sample, this clonotype is medium-sized (0.01 to 0.1%). The gene calls are TRBV12-3 or TRBV12-4 and TRBJ2-7; maybe TRBD2 (6 bases). The CDR3 spans 14 residues. The V gene lost 5 bases and the J gene lost 4 bases, with 15 bases spanning the gap. The CDR3 DNA is TGTGCCAGCAGTACGACCTGGGGGACTTACGAGCAGTACTTC. Translated, it gives CASSTTWGTYEQYF.

V usage is TRBV19 and J usage is TRBJ2-1, with TRBD2 matching 7 bases. Germline V gene sequence: CDR1 LNHDA, CDR2 SQIVND (reference sequence). The CDR3 has 19 amino acids. V was pared by 1 base and J by 0 bases, with 12 bases of the junction left unmatched. The CDR3 DNA is TGTGCCAGTAGTATAGTATCTAGCGGTAGGTGGAGCTCCTACAATGAGCAGTTCTTC. Its translation: CASSIVSSGRWSSYNEQFF.

This clonotype was recorded once. The V and J genes are TRBV5-1 and TRBJ1-4, with TRBD1 matching 9 bases. The germline V gene has CDR1 SGHRS and CDR2 YFSETQ. Germline trimming cut 1 base from V and 4 bases from J; bases unmatched to any gene: 5. CDR3 length equals 16 residues. CDR3 region: CASSLWDRVYNEKLFF. The CDR3 coding sequence is TGCGCCAGCAGCTTGTGGGACAGGGTATATAATGAAAAACTGTTTTTT.

As regards this clonotype: This may arise from a read error, as a much more abundant clone is one base away. The rearrangement uses TRBV18 and TRBJ1-1; TRBD1 is a possible D gene (5 bases). The CDR3 has 17 residues. Germline loops: CDR1 KGHSH, CDR2 LQKENI. The CDR3, as DNA: TGTGCCATCTCACATGGTGGATTCAGGGAACGGAGCACTGAAGCTTTCTTT. Encoded protein: CAISHGGFRERSTEAFF.

This clonotype was seen a few times. The DNA for the CDR3 is TGCGCCAGCAGCTTGGGGCAGGGTCCATACAATGAGCAGTTCTTC. Translating gives CASSLGQGPYNEQFF. The rearrangement links TRBV5-1 to TRBJ2-1; the D gene is possibly TRBD1 (5 bases). Germline V lookup: CDR1 SGHRS, CDR2 YFSETQ. The CDR3 is 15 amino acids. Trimming took 0 bases from V and 4 from J, leaving 11 bases between them.

The V call is TRBV28, the J call TRBJ2-1; 9 positions agree with TRBD2. Trimming removed 0 bases from V and 6 bases from J; junction bases left unmatched: 15. The CDR3 runs 19 residues. Germline CDR1 MDHEN, CDR2 SYDVKM. The CDR3, as DNA: TGTGCCAGCAGTTTATGGGGGTTAGGGGCGGGAGGGCCTCGCAATGAGCAGTTCTTC. Protein sequence: CASSLWGLGAGGPRNEQFF.

The table lists this clonotype with many counts. The gene calls are TRBV20-1 and TRBJ1-2; no reliable D call. The length of the CDR3 is 13 residues. Germline V gene data show CDR1 as DFQATT and CDR2 as SNEGSKA (reference sequence). Between the trimmed V and J ends, which lost 3 bases and 0 bases, there was a span of 8 bases. The CDR3 sequence: CSASTQANYGYTF. The CDR3 nucleotides are TGCAGTGCTAGTACTCAGGCTAACTATGGCTACACCTTC.